This entry lists 10 T cell receptor beta chains sequenced from one sample in a study of cytomegalovirus exposure and HLA in healthy donors (dated by TCRdb to the late 2010s). Library construction relied on the immunoSEQ multiplex PCR assay. TCRdb provides this immuneACCESS table in a form limited to in-frame rearrangements. Some clones are lacking; in checked studies, under half of them reflect an unresolved V gene, and why the rest are absent is not known. The sample table holds 130,000 to 150,000 clones, of which more than 80% were seen once. Jointly, the top ten make up less than 8% of the sample. What was sequenced was PBMCs. Receptors originate from a woman aged 25 to 45 in good health and CMV-seropositive.

V is TRBV4-2 and J is TRBJ1-2, with D uncertain. CDR1 LGHNA and CDR2 YNFKEQ come from the germline V gene. The CDR3 spans 13 residues. Between the trimmed V and J ends, which lost 3 bases and 1 base, there was a span of 6 bases. CDR3 in amino acids: CASSQSVNYGYTF. In nucleotides, the CDR3 is TGTGCCAGCAGCCAGTCGGTTAACTATGGCTACACCTTC.

This CDR3 is CASSIGRENRQKYF. The CDR3 DNA follows: TGTGCCAGTAGTATAGGACGGGAGAACAGGCAAAAGTACTTC. The chain uses TRBV19 and TRBJ2-7, with D tentatively TRBD2 (6 bases). Trimming cost V 1 base and J 11 bases, with 18 bases left between them. The CDR3 extends over 14 amino acids. Germline-derived CDR1 and CDR2 are LNHDA and SQIVND (reference sequence).

The CDR3 loop is CASSLSAGQQETQYF. The CDR3 coding sequence is TGTGCCAGCAGTTTATCGGCGGGGCAACAAGAGACCCAGTACTTC. J is TRBJ2-5 and V is TRBV27; D might be TRBD2 (6 bases). V gave up 0 bases and J gave up 2 bases, with 10 bases separating them. This CDR3 comprises 15 residues. Germline values: CDR1 MNHEY, CDR2 SMNVEV (reference sequence).

This clone showed up just once. The V gene is TRBV18, the J gene TRBJ2-7; D is unresolved. Germline CDR1 reads KGHSH; CDR2 reads LQKENI. Trimming took 0 bases from V and 0 from J, leaving 9 bases between them. This CDR3 has 15 amino acids. The CDR3 sequence: CASSPPSVNSYEQYF. The CDR3 DNA is TGTGCCAGCTCACCACCCTCAGTTAACTCCTACGAGCAGTACTTC. The variable domain in full, completed from reference TRBV18 and TRBJ2-7, reads NAGVMQNPRHLVRRRGQEARLRCSPMKGHSHVYWYRQLPEEGLKFMVYLQKENIIDESGMPKERFSAEFPKEGPSILRIQQVVRGDSAAYFCASSPPSVNSYEQYFGPGTRLTVT.

This rearrangement joins TRBV5-1 to TRBJ1-6; no firm D call. This CDR3 comprises 14 residues. V lost 2 bases to trimming and J lost 0 bases, with 3 bases between them. The germline V gene has CDR1 SGHRS and CDR2 YFSETQ. CDR3 sequence reads: CASSFSSYNSPLHF. In nucleotides, the CDR3 is TGCGCCAGCAGCTTCAGCTCCTATAATTCACCCCTCCACTTT.

CDR3 nucleotide sequence: TGTGCCAGTAGAGGGAAGGGGGTGGGCGAAAAACTGTTTTTT. This sequence encodes CASRGKGVGEKLFF. This sequence joins TRBV19 and TRBJ1-4; D possibly corresponds to TRBD1 (6 bases). V was cut by 6 bases and J by 8 bases, with 16 bases left in between. CDR3 size: 14 residues. Germline CDR1 and CDR2: LNHDA and SQIVND (reference sequence).

This clone was seen only once. The rearrangement uses TRBV5-1 and TRBJ2-7; D remains unclear. V shed 0 bases and J shed 3 bases, with 10 bases lying between them. The CDR3 length is 14 residues. Germline V gene sequence: CDR1 SGHRS, CDR2 YFSETQ. The CDR3 here is CASSLDNIYYEQYF. Here the CDR3 DNA reads TGCGCCAGCAGCTTGGATAACATATACTACGAGCAGTACTTC. Full variable domain (missing parts from reference TRBV5-1 and TRBJ2-7): KAGVTQTPRYLIKTRGQQVTLSCSPISGHRSVSWYQQTPGQGLQFLFEYFSETQRNKGNFPGRFSGRQFSNSRSEMNVSTLELGDSALYLCASSLDNIYYEQYFGPGTRLTVT.

The chain uses TRBV19 and TRBJ2-6, with no clear D. From germline, CDR1 is LNHDA and CDR2 SQIVND (reference sequence). V lost 3 bases, J lost 4 bases, and 7 bases lay in between. The CDR3 runs 14 residues. CDR3 DNA: TGTGCCAGTAGTATTAACGGGGGGGCCAACGTCCTGACTTTC. Protein: CASSINGGANVLTF.

In this sample, this clone turned up once. This rearrangement joins TRBV29-1 to TRBJ2-1; tentative D call: TRBD2 (6 bases). Germline-derived CDR1 and CDR2 are SQVTM and ANQGSEA. Trimming took off 3 bases at V and 9 bases at J, with 18 bases between the two ends. The CDR3 spans 14 residues. The CDR3 spells CSVDPPRGMGEQFF. CDR3 bases: TGCAGCGTTGATCCGCCCCGGGGGATGGGTGAGCAGTTCTTC.

The rearrangement uses TRBV7-8 and TRBJ2-3, with TRBD2 matching 10 bases. Germline values: CDR1 SGHVS, CDR2 FQNEAQ. This CDR3 spans 16 amino acids. V trimming: 5 bases; J trimming: 4 bases; junction bases outside the gene matches: 9. DNA for the CDR3: TGTGCCAGCAGCCGCACCACTAGCGGGGCCGCAGATACGCAGTATTTT. Residues: CASSRTTSGAADTQYF.